This T cell receptor (beta chain) was recovered during a study of blood T cell repertoires in COVID-19. Study overall: Samples came from the United States, Italy and Spain, spanning acute and convalescent COVID-19.

Original processing notes: Amplification of reference gene primers provided the estimated nucleated cell counts. Sequencing used immunoSEQ multiplex PCR; TCRdb keeps in-frame clones, though not all of them. That table gives V, J and clone size, and the DNA gave D and trimming. The table lists roughly 220,000 clones, approximately 81% of them singletons. Germline CDR1 MDHEN, CDR2 SYDVKM. Deletions cut 4 bases from V and 3 bases from J, with 15 bases between. The CDR3 has 15 amino acids. Sequenced input: peripheral blood. J is TRBJ1-2 and V is TRBV28, with D perhaps matching TRBD1 (5 bases). The origin of this receptor is a man under 40 with active or convalescent COVID-19. The CDR3 protein is CASSSRTRRDYGYTF. Written as DNA, the CDR3 is TGTGCCAGCAGTTCCCGGACAAGAAGGGACTATGGCTACACCTTC.